This entry describes one TCR beta chain. Its antigen is unidentified. Losses at the gene ends were 5 bases for V and 7 bases for J; bases not matched to a gene: 9. The germline gives CDR1 LNHDA, CDR2 SQIVND (reference sequence). The CDR3 sequence is 15 residues long. TCRB transcripts that were expressed got sequenced, as all of the isolated RNA had been reverse transcribed. The table came from immunoSEQ multiplex PCR; TCRdb's copy has only in-frame clones and leaves some out. The table includes 310,000 or so clones, approximately 9.9% detected once. The data were taken from a study of beta chain features in type 1 diabetes. Overall study results and limits: Moderately but significantly shorter TCRB CDR3s were found in Type 1 diabetes patients in all four CD4+ subsets. Equally in patients and controls, PCR might preferentially amplify shorter templates. Individuals with type 1 diabetes displayed fewer insertions and more deletions at VDJ junctions.

The chain is built from TRBV19 and TRBJ2-1; 9 positions match TRBD1. Sequences were obtained from central memory CD4+ T cells from blood. This sequence originates from a man under 40 with type 1 diabetes. CDR3 coding DNA: TGTGCCAGTAGTTCCGGACAGGGGACGGGTAATGAGCAGTTCTTC. Amino acids: CASSSGQGTGNEQFF. Drawing the rest from reference TRBV19 and TRBJ2-1, the complete variable domain is DGGITQSPKYLFRKEGQNVTLSCEQNLNHDAMYWYRQDPGQGLRLIYYSQIVNDFQKGDIAEGYSVSREKKESFPLTVTSAQKNPTAFYLCASSSGQGTGNEQFFGPGTRLTVL.